Following are 14 T cell receptor beta chains from one sample sequenced in a study of T cell repertoires in cytomegalovirus infection. For these receptors, no antigen is known. A single record per CDR3 protein comes from TCRdb applying MiXCR to the reads. The table includes about 130,000 distinct CDR3 sequences, 24% detected once. Sequenced sample: PBMCs, sequenced either directly or after in vitro stimulation (not recorded which). The receptor set was obtained from a human donor in good health (CMV status not recorded). Some clones in this sample may be carry-over from other donors' samples.

The table lists this clonotype with many counts. The chain couples TRBV7-9 to TRBJ1-2, with D unclear. Germline V CDR1 and CDR2: SEHNR, FQNEAQ (reference sequence). V was cut by 4 bases and J by 0 bases, with 15 bases left in between. There are 16 residues in the CDR3. The CDR3 reads CASSYSLRESNYGYTF. As DNA, the CDR3 is TGTGCCAGCAGCTACTCCTTGCGGGAATCTAACTATGGCTACACCTTC.

V gene TRBV6-2 or TRBV6-3 combines with J gene TRBJ2-1; 10 bases are a match to TRBD2. Trimming took 5 bases from V and 4 from J; bases not matched to a gene: 8. The CDR3 spans 16 residues. Germline V gene sequence: CDR1 MNHEY, CDR2 SVGEGT. CDR3 nucleotides: TGTGCCAGCAGTCTTTCGGCTAGCGGGAGTTACAATGAGCAGTTCTTC. It translates to CASSLSASGSYNEQFF.

Many counts were recorded for this clonotype. CDR3 DNA: TGTGCCAGCAGCTTAGACCAAGGCCGGACGCGTACCCTAGGCTACACCTTC. Translating gives CASSLDQGRTRTLGYTF. The rearrangement links TRBV7-2 to TRBJ1-2; D call uncertain. The CDR3 sequence is 17 residues long. V was shortened by 1 base and J by 8 bases, with 23 bases between the two germline ends. The germline V gene has CDR1 SGHTA and CDR2 FQGNSA.

This rearrangement joins TRBV28 to TRBJ1-4; D unresolved. CDR1 and CDR2 from the germline V gene are MDHEN and SYDVKM. Trimming left V 4 bases short and J 8 bases short, with 17 bases between. The CDR3 spans 15 residues. CDR3 DNA: TGTGCCAGCAGTTCAGTGCCTAACTGGAGGGAAAAACTGTTTTTT. It is translated as CASSSVPNWREKLFF.

This clonotype was seen ten or more times. The chain recombines TRBV7-2 with TRBJ2-1, with 7 bases fitting TRBD2. The CDR3 totals 17 residues. Trimming at V came to 3 bases and at J to 7 bases, leaving 15 bases not matched to a gene. Germline V gives CDR1 SGHTA, CDR2 FQGNSA. CDR3 residues: CASSFSDLAGSRNEQFF. The CDR3 DNA follows: TGTGCCAGCAGCTTCTCCGACTTAGCGGGCTCCCGTAATGAGCAGTTCTTC.

This chain connects TRBV28 to TRBJ1-2; D gene uncertain. V was shortened by 7 bases and J by 0 bases, with 9 bases between the two germline ends. Germline V gene data show CDR1 as MDHEN and CDR2 as SYDVKM. The CDR3 is 13 amino acids. The CDR3, as DNA: TGTGCCAGCACCCGCCCTACTAACTATGGCTACACCTTC. Protein product: CASTRPTNYGYTF.

This clonotype was picked up a small number of times. The CDR3 loop is CASSLTGRSEQYF. DNA for the CDR3: TGTGCCAGCAGTCTGACAGGGCGAAGCGAGCAGTACTTC. This sequence joins TRBV6-1 and TRBJ2-7, with 7 bases matching TRBD1. Germline V gene sequence: CDR1 MNHNS, CDR2 SASEGT. There are 13 residues in the CDR3. Trimming cost V 5 bases and J 6 bases; bases outside gene matches: 7.

This chain connects TRBV15 to TRBJ2-5; TRBD2 agrees at 9 bases. The CDR3 spans 16 residues. The ends lost 8 bases at V and 1 base at J; junction bases unmatched: 11. Germline values: CDR1 LNHNV, CDR2 YYDKDF (reference sequence). Here the CDR3 reads CATQVSGRSSQETQYF. CDR3 coding DNA: TGTGCCACCCAAGTAAGCGGGAGGTCCTCCCAAGAGACCCAGTACTTC. Variable domain in full (rest from reference TRBV15 and TRBJ2-5): DAMVIQNPRYQVTQFGKPVTLSCSQTLNHNVMYWYQQKSSQAPKLLFHYYDKDFNNEADTPDNFQSRRPNTSFCFLDIRSPGLGDTAMYLCATQVSGRSSQETQYFGPGTRLLVL.

This clonotype was counted a few times. This chain links TRBV6-1 with TRBJ2-1; TRBD2 matches at 8 bases. This CDR3 is built from 14 residues. The V gene end was trimmed by 5 bases and the J gene end by 7 bases; junction bases not matched to a gene: 7. Germline V gene sequence: CDR1 MNHNS, CDR2 SASEGT. CDR3 in DNA: TGTGCCAGCAGTTATGTCGGGGGGGGTAATGAGCAGTTCTTC. It yields the protein CASSYVGGGNEQFF.

DNA for the CDR3: TGTGCCAGCAGTCCTAGGGGTTACTCCTACAATGAGCAGTTCTTC. It is translated as CASSPRGYSYNEQFF. The chain employs TRBV6-8 and TRBJ2-1; a possible D gene is TRBD1 (5 bases). Deletions cut 5 bases from V and 0 bases from J, with 11 bases between. CDR1 is MNHGY, CDR2 SAAAGT, per germline. The CDR3 contains 15 residues.

This clonotype was counted only a few times. The chain links TRBV7-9 to TRBJ2-7; 8 bases are shared with TRBD1. This CDR3 is 15 amino acids long. The J segment lost 5 bases and the V segment lost 0 bases, leaving 6 bases of the junction unmatched. Germline V gives CDR1 SEHNR, CDR2 FQNEAQ (reference sequence). This CDR3 reads CASSLAQGALDEQYV. In DNA form, the CDR3 reads TGTGCCAGCAGCTTAGCGCAGGGGGCTCTGGACGAGCAGTACGTC.

The genes are TRBV20-1 and TRBJ2-5; D is unclear. V was pared by 6 bases and J by 0 bases, with 14 bases between. The CDR3 runs to 14 residues. Germline V CDR1 and CDR2: DFQATT, SNEGSKA (reference sequence). The CDR3: CSASTDWYQETQYF. The CDR3 DNA sequence: TGCAGTGCATCCACCGATTGGTACCAAGAGACCCAGTACTTC.

Many counts were recorded for this clonotype. The genes are TRBV7-2 and TRBJ1-6, with TRBD1 identical over 9 bases. The CDR3 is 14 residues long. Germline CDR1 SGHTA, CDR2 FQGNSA. The junction had 0 bases not matched to a gene; V was cut back by 5 bases and J by 4 bases. CDR3 bases: TGTGCCAGCAGCGGACAGGGGTATAATTCACCCCTCCACTTT. Translated: CASSGQGYNSPLHF.

The chain employs TRBV27 and TRBJ2-6; 7 nucleotides match TRBD1. J was trimmed by 2 bases and V by 3 bases; bases with no gene match: 4. Germline lookup yields CDR1 MNHEY and CDR2 SMNVEV (reference sequence). CDR3 length equals 16 residues. The DNA for the CDR3 is TGTGCCAGCAGTTTCTCAGGGACAGCTGGGGCCAACGTCCTGACTTTC. Its protein is CASSFSGTAGANVLTF.